The rows below give T cell receptor beta chains drawn from one sample of a study of post-analysis software for immune sequencing data. From the PCR reads, TCRdb called clonotypes with MiXCR, one entry per CDR3 protein. The table records fewer than 850,000 distinct CDR3 sequences, about 27% of them present only once. The sequenced material came from blood. These receptors all come from a girl under 18 with multiple sclerosis. Each CDR3 is given with its conserved first and last residue. The order of the fields is CDR3 length, clone size, D gene, V gene, J gene, CDR3 DNA, CDR3 protein. A D gene is named only where the DNA matches it firmly. Size values are once, few and many counts, or a class for expanded clones, and some rows have none.

cdr3_length: 17
clone_size: -
d_call: -
v_call: TRBV5-5
j_call: TRBJ1-6
cdr3_nt: TGTGCCAGCAGCGGCGGGACTCTGAGCTCCTATAATTCACCCCTCCACTTT
cdr3_aa: CASSGGTLSSYNSPLHF

cdr3_length: 15
clone_size: -
d_call: -
v_call: TRBV4-2
j_call: TRBJ2-2
cdr3_nt: TGTGCCAGCAGCCAAGATCGGGGCAGCGCCGGGGAGCTGTTTTTT
cdr3_aa: CASSQDRGSAGELFF

cdr3_length: 16
clone_size: few
d_call: TRBD2
v_call: TRBV7-8
j_call: TRBJ2-1
cdr3_nt: TGTGCCAGCAGCCCGGGGGGAATCGGACTCCGCGCTGAGCAGTTCTTC
cdr3_aa: CASSPGGIGLRAEQFF

cdr3_length: 10
clone_size: few
d_call: -
v_call: TRBV6-6
j_call: TRBJ1-5
cdr3_nt: TGTGCCAGCAGTTTTCAGCCCCAGCATTTT
cdr3_aa: CASSFQPQHF

cdr3_length: 15
clone_size: -
d_call: -
v_call: TRBV6-6
j_call: TRBJ2-2
cdr3_nt: TGTGCCAGCAGTCTACGGACACCGAACACCGGGGAGCTGTTTTTT
cdr3_aa: CASSLRTPNTGELFF

cdr3_length: 15
clone_size: -
d_call: -
v_call: TRBV10-3
j_call: TRBJ2-1
cdr3_nt: TGTGCCATCAGTGTAAGGCAACTGGCCCCCCATGAGCAGTTCTTC
cdr3_aa: CAISVRQLAPHEQFF

cdr3_length: 18
clone_size: -
d_call: -
v_call: TRBV10-3
j_call: TRBJ2-6
cdr3_nt: TGTGCCATCAGGGAGCCCGGCAGGGGAGAGACTGGGGCCAACGTCCTGACTTTC
cdr3_aa: CAIREPGRGETGANVLTF

cdr3_length: 15
clone_size: -
d_call: TRBD1
v_call: TRBV7-2
j_call: TRBJ2-5
cdr3_nt: TGTGCCAGCAGCTTAAACAGGGGGCAGCGGGAGACCCAGTACTTC
cdr3_aa: CASSLNRGQRETQYF

cdr3_length: 14
clone_size: few
d_call: TRBD1
v_call: TRBV7-9
j_call: TRBJ1-2
cdr3_nt: TGTGCCAGCAGCTCTACAGGGGGCAGCTATGGCTACACCTTC
cdr3_aa: CASSSTGGSYGYTF

cdr3_length: 15
clone_size: -
d_call: TRBD1
v_call: TRBV4-3
j_call: TRBJ2-4
cdr3_nt: TGCGTCAGCAGCCAGGGGGACACAGCCAAAAACATTCAGTACTTC
cdr3_aa: CVSSQGDTAKNIQYF

cdr3_length: 16
clone_size: -
d_call: -
v_call: TRBV7-9
j_call: TRBJ1-1
cdr3_nt: TGTGCCAGCAGCTTGACCCGCGGACGGAGGGACACTGAAGCTTTCTTT
cdr3_aa: CASSLTRGRRDTEAFF

cdr3_length: 14
clone_size: -
d_call: -
v_call: TRBV29-1
j_call: TRBJ2-3
cdr3_nt: TGCAGCGTTGGGTGGAGGCACAGCACAGATACGCAGTATTTT
cdr3_aa: CSVGWRHSTDTQYF

cdr3_length: 15
clone_size: few
d_call: TRBD2
v_call: TRBV7-2
j_call: TRBJ2-1
cdr3_nt: TGTGCCAGCAGCTTGTCCGGGACTAGCGGGATAGAGCAGTTCTTC
cdr3_aa: CASSLSGTSGIEQFF

cdr3_length: 15
clone_size: -
d_call: -
v_call: TRBV6-2/TRBV6-3
j_call: TRBJ1-1
cdr3_nt: TGTGCCAGCAGTTACGCAGGGGACATGAACACTGAAGCTTTCTTT
cdr3_aa: CASSYAGDMNTEAFF

cdr3_length: 13
clone_size: few
d_call: -
v_call: TRBV6-2/TRBV6-3
j_call: TRBJ2-1
cdr3_nt: TGTGCCAGCAGCCCTCTTAGCACCAATGAGCAGTTCTTC
cdr3_aa: CASSPLSTNEQFF

cdr3_length: 13
clone_size: -
d_call: -
v_call: TRBV11-2
j_call: TRBJ2-5
cdr3_nt: TGTGCCAGCACTGCGGGGGCCACCAGGACCCAGTACTTC
cdr3_aa: CASTAGATRTQYF

cdr3_length: 16
clone_size: many
d_call: TRBD2
v_call: TRBV5-1
j_call: TRBJ2-6
cdr3_nt: TGCGCCACCAAGCGGGACGCCTCCTCTGGGGCCAACGTCCTGACTTTC
cdr3_aa: CATKRDASSGANVLTF

cdr3_length: 15
clone_size: few
d_call: -
v_call: TRBV11-2
j_call: TRBJ2-1
cdr3_nt: TGTGCCAGCAGCCTGACCGGGACCGCTTACAATGAGCAGTTCTTC
cdr3_aa: CASSLTGTAYNEQFF

cdr3_length: 16
clone_size: few
d_call: -
v_call: TRBV7-2
j_call: TRBJ2-1
cdr3_nt: TGTGCCAGCAGCTCGGCCGCTCCGGGTCCTTCGAATGAGCAGTTCTTC
cdr3_aa: CASSSAAPGPSNEQFF

cdr3_length: 15
clone_size: many
d_call: TRBD2
v_call: TRBV3-1
j_call: TRBJ2-3
cdr3_nt: TGTGCCAGCAGCCTTGGCGGGAGGATGGCAGATACGCAGTATTTT
cdr3_aa: CASSLGGRMADTQYF

cdr3_length: 16
clone_size: -
d_call: TRBD2
v_call: TRBV20-1
j_call: TRBJ2-1
cdr3_nt: TGCAGTGCTAGACCCGGCCTGGCGGGAGCCCCCAATGAGCAGTTCTTC
cdr3_aa: CSARPGLAGAPNEQFF

cdr3_length: 15
clone_size: -
d_call: -
v_call: TRBV29-1
j_call: TRBJ2-5
cdr3_nt: TGCAGCACAAAGTCGGGACCAGGGGCCCGCGAGACCCAGTACTTC
cdr3_aa: CSTKSGPGARETQYF

cdr3_length: 14
clone_size: -
d_call: -
v_call: TRBV7-9
j_call: TRBJ1-2
cdr3_nt: TGTGCCAGCGTTCACCTTCAGGAGGGGCGTGGCTACACCTTC
cdr3_aa: CASVHLQEGRGYTF

cdr3_length: 17
clone_size: -
d_call: -
v_call: TRBV27
j_call: TRBJ2-2
cdr3_nt: TGTGCCAGCAGTTTTCTTGGTCAGGACAGCTTTACCGGGGAGCTGTTTTTT
cdr3_aa: CASSFLGQDSFTGELFF

cdr3_length: 12
clone_size: -
d_call: -
v_call: TRBV12-3/TRBV12-4
j_call: TRBJ2-1
cdr3_nt: TGTGCCAGCAGTTTTAGGGGGTCCGAAGAGTTCTTC
cdr3_aa: CASSFRGSEEFF

cdr3_length: 15
clone_size: -
d_call: -
v_call: TRBV12-3/TRBV12-4
j_call: TRBJ1-2
cdr3_nt: TGTGCCAGCAGTTTAGCGGGAGTAGGGCCCTATGGCTACACCTTC
cdr3_aa: CASSLAGVGPYGYTF

cdr3_length: 12
clone_size: few
d_call: -
v_call: TRBV20-1
j_call: TRBJ1-1
cdr3_nt: TGCAGTGCCGCACAGGGTAACACTGAAGCTTTCTTT
cdr3_aa: CSAAQGNTEAFF

cdr3_length: 16
clone_size: -
d_call: TRBD1
v_call: TRBV7-9
j_call: TRBJ1-4
cdr3_nt: TGTGCCAGCAGCGGGGGACAGGGGGGCTCCGGAGGAAAACTGTTTTTT
cdr3_aa: CASSGGQGGSGGKLFF

cdr3_length: 15
clone_size: -
d_call: -
v_call: TRBV6-5
j_call: TRBJ1-1
cdr3_nt: TGTGCCAGCACCCGAACGGACCCTTCGTCGACTGAAGCTTTCTTT
cdr3_aa: CASTRTDPSSTEAFF

cdr3_length: 15
clone_size: -
d_call: TRBD1
v_call: TRBV5-1
j_call: TRBJ2-7
cdr3_nt: TGCGCCAGCAGCTTGGTACAGGGGCATGTCGACGAGCAGTACTTC
cdr3_aa: CASSLVQGHVDEQYF

cdr3_length: 17
clone_size: -
d_call: TRBD2
v_call: TRBV2
j_call: TRBJ2-6
cdr3_nt: TGTGCCAGCACCCTTCTAGCGGGGGGGCCTGGGGCCAACGTCCTGACTTTC
cdr3_aa: CASTLLAGGPGANVLTF

cdr3_length: 13
clone_size: few
d_call: -
v_call: TRBV7-8
j_call: TRBJ2-5
cdr3_nt: TGTGCCAGTATACAGGATACTTGGGAGACCCAGTACTTC
cdr3_aa: CASIQDTWETQYF

cdr3_length: 15
clone_size: -
d_call: -
v_call: TRBV5-5
j_call: TRBJ1-5
cdr3_nt: TGTGCCAGCAGCTTACCGGGGGGAAGCAATCAGCCCCAGCATTTT
cdr3_aa: CASSLPGGSNQPQHF

cdr3_length: 13
clone_size: many
d_call: -
v_call: TRBV29-1
j_call: TRBJ2-5
cdr3_nt: TGCAGCGTTGAAGAGGCCAGAGGAGAGACCCAGTACTTC
cdr3_aa: CSVEEARGETQYF

cdr3_length: 15
clone_size: many
d_call: TRBD2
v_call: TRBV6-1
j_call: TRBJ2-5
cdr3_nt: TGTGCCAGCAGTTTAGCGGGGGGAATCCAAGAGACCCAGTACTTC
cdr3_aa: CASSLAGGIQETQYF

cdr3_length: 15
clone_size: -
d_call: -
v_call: TRBV11-2
j_call: TRBJ2-2
cdr3_nt: TGTGCCAGCAGCTTGGTGACAAGGCTCGCCGGGGAGCTGTTTTTT
cdr3_aa: CASSLVTRLAGELFF

cdr3_length: 20
clone_size: -
d_call: -
v_call: TRBV4-1
j_call: TRBJ1-6
cdr3_nt: TGCGCCAGCAACCACCAAGGTGGGCCGCTGCCGAGCTCCTATAATTCACCCCTCCACTTT
cdr3_aa: CASNHQGGPLPSSYNSPLHF

cdr3_length: 13
clone_size: -
d_call: -
v_call: TRBV3-1
j_call: TRBJ2-1
cdr3_nt: TGTGCCAGCAGCCAAGTGGTGGCGGGGGAGCAGTTCTTC
cdr3_aa: CASSQVVAGEQFF

cdr3_length: 14
clone_size: few
d_call: -
v_call: TRBV20-1
j_call: TRBJ2-1
cdr3_nt: TGCAGTGCTAGAGATAGACTGGCATACAATGAGCAGTTCTTC
cdr3_aa: CSARDRLAYNEQFF

cdr3_length: 15
clone_size: -
d_call: -
v_call: TRBV5-1
j_call: TRBJ1-4
cdr3_nt: TGCGCCAGCAGCTTAGGCCCCCCCGGGCGTGAAAAACTGTTTTTT
cdr3_aa: CASSLGPPGREKLFF

cdr3_length: 14
clone_size: -
d_call: TRBD1
v_call: TRBV5-5
j_call: TRBJ1-4
cdr3_nt: TGTGCCAGCAGCGGGACAGGATGGGGCGAAAAACTGTTTTTT
cdr3_aa: CASSGTGWGEKLFF

cdr3_length: 15
clone_size: -
d_call: -
v_call: TRBV18
j_call: TRBJ2-7
cdr3_nt: TGTGCCAGCTCACGTTACGGGGTAGAGTCCTACGAGCAGTACTTC
cdr3_aa: CASSRYGVESYEQYF

cdr3_length: 15
clone_size: few
d_call: TRBD2
v_call: TRBV12-3/TRBV12-4
j_call: TRBJ2-7
cdr3_nt: TGTGCCAGCAGTCCGGGACAGGGACTAGCGGGCGAGCAGTACTTC
cdr3_aa: CASSPGQGLAGEQYF

cdr3_length: 10
clone_size: -
d_call: -
v_call: TRBV12-3/TRBV12-4
j_call: TRBJ2-1
cdr3_nt: TGTGCCAGCAGTTCATATGAGCAGTTCTTC
cdr3_aa: CASSSYEQFF

cdr3_length: 14
clone_size: -
d_call: TRBD1
v_call: TRBV7-9
j_call: TRBJ2-7
cdr3_nt: TGTGCCAGCAGCGGAAACAGGGGCTCCTACGAGCAGTACTTC
cdr3_aa: CASSGNRGSYEQYF

cdr3_length: 15
clone_size: -
d_call: -
v_call: TRBV28
j_call: TRBJ1-6
cdr3_nt: TGTGCCAGCAGTTTTGCGGGGGTTAATAATTCACCCCTCCACTTT
cdr3_aa: CASSFAGVNNSPLHF

cdr3_length: 14
clone_size: -
d_call: -
v_call: TRBV4-1
j_call: TRBJ2-4
cdr3_nt: TGCGCCAGCAGCCAAAACGGGTTTGTGGACATTCAGTACTTC
cdr3_aa: CASSQNGFVDIQYF

cdr3_length: 14
clone_size: -
d_call: -
v_call: TRBV20-1
j_call: TRBJ1-2
cdr3_nt: TGCAGTGCTGGTAGACTGCTAGCTAACTATGGCTACACCTTC
cdr3_aa: CSAGRLLANYGYTF

cdr3_length: 15
clone_size: -
d_call: -
v_call: TRBV9
j_call: TRBJ2-1
cdr3_nt: TGTGCCGGCAGCGCGCTCGGGGGCTCCTACAATGAGCAGTTCTTC
cdr3_aa: CAGSALGGSYNEQFF

cdr3_length: 14
clone_size: few
d_call: -
v_call: TRBV7-6
j_call: TRBJ1-5
cdr3_nt: TGTGCCAGCAGCTTAGGGGGTTCAGGCCAGCCCCAGCATTTT
cdr3_aa: CASSLGGSGQPQHF